A selection of T cell receptor beta chains follows, all from one sample in a study of identical twins. TCRdb processed the 5' RACE reads anew with MiXCR; each CDR3 protein has one entry. The sample consists of 550,000 to 800,000 distinct CDR3 sequences, under 8.5% of them appearing once. The same sample was also studied in work on yellow fever vaccine responses in identical twins.

What was sequenced was PBMCs. The receptors were gathered from a woman between 18 and 30 years old in good health. CDR3s leave out the opening cysteine and the closing phenylalanine or tryptophan. The order of the fields is V gene, J gene, CDR3 protein.

TRBV7-8	TRBJ1-2	ASSPRADYGYT
TRBV20-1	TRBJ2-6	SARGGAGANVLT
TRBV18	TRBJ2-6	ASSPVILSGANVLT
TRBV3-1	TRBJ1-5	ASSPDRGLSNQPQH
TRBV7-9	TRBJ1-2	ASSLGPGGEDGYT
TRBV15	TRBJ2-5	ATSRRGSGERTQY
TRBV10-3	TRBJ2-1	AISENRGNYNEQF
TRBV12-3/TRBV12-4	TRBJ2-5	ASSLALAGKETQY
TRBV7-3	TRBJ1-6	ASSFTPTTTPLH
TRBV3-1	TRBJ2-7	ASSQRGEQY
TRBV12-3/TRBV12-4	TRBJ1-6	ASSPVLDSPLH
TRBV5-1	TRBJ2-1	ASSLENYPTDQF
TRBV2	TRBJ1-2	ASIKNGAEGDGYT
TRBV20-1	TRBJ2-2	SARGDGRTGELF
TRBV7-8	TRBJ2-5	ASSLRVFQETQY
TRBV3-1	TRBJ2-7	ASSHGTGSYEQY